A selection of T cell receptor beta chains follows, all from one sample in a study of cytomegalovirus exposure and HLA in healthy donors. The method was immunoSEQ multiplex PCR; TCRdb's version includes in-frame clones alone and lacks a portion of them. The data contain about 190,000 clones, approximately 78% of them singletons. Sequenced: PBMCs. These receptors came from a woman younger than 30 in good health and CMV-seronegative. CDR3s include the opening cysteine and the closing phenylalanine or tryptophan. The order of the fields is clone size, J gene, V gene, D gene, CDR3 protein, CDR3 DNA. D genes are given only for firm matches. The listing skips clone size in some rows; elsewhere it reads once, few, many or a size class.

few TRBJ1-2 TRBV27 TRBD1 CASRPGGGQYGYTF TGTGCCAGCAGACCAGGGGGTGGTCAATATGGCTACACCTTC
NA TRBJ1-2 TRBV7-2 NA CASSPRGHGYTF TGTGCCAGCAGCCCCAGGGGCCACGGCTACACCTTC
NA TRBJ1-1 TRBV11-3 TRBD1 CASSFGDSTEAFF TGTGCCAGCAGCTTCGGGGACAGCACTGAAGCTTTCTTT
NA TRBJ2-2 TRBV7-9 TRBD2 CASSQTSYTTGELFF TGTGCCAGCAGCCAGACTAGCTACACAACCGGGGAGCTGTTTTTT
NA TRBJ2-3 TRBV18 TRBD2 CASSPPGLAGGYTQYF TGTGCCAGCTCACCTCCGGGACTAGCGGGAGGTTATACGCAGTATTTT
NA TRBJ2-1 TRBV27 TRBD2 CASSSGTSPNEQFF TGTGCCAGCAGTTCTGGGACTAGTCCCAATGAGCAGTTCTTC
NA TRBJ2-1 TRBV10-3 NA CAISVQGPNEQFF TGTGCCATCAGTGTACAGGGTCCCAATGAGCAGTTCTTC
NA TRBJ2-1 TRBV29-1 TRBD2 CSVGNRLAGWGNEQFF TGCAGCGTTGGGAATCGACTAGCGGGGTGGGGGAATGAGCAGTTCTTC
few TRBJ1-5 TRBV5-1 TRBD1 CASSVRTGDNQPQHF TGCGCCAGCAGCGTCCGGACAGGCGACAATCAGCCCCAGCATTTT
once TRBJ2-1 TRBV29-1 TRBD2 CSVDWGGTIVEQFF TGCAGCGTTGATTGGGGGGGAACAATTGTTGAGCAGTTCTTC
once TRBJ2-3 TRBV27 NA CASSLFRGTDTQYF TGTGCCAGCAGTTTATTTAGGGGGACAGATACGCAGTATTTT
NA TRBJ2-7 TRBV13 NA CASSSVALSSYEQYF TGTGCCAGCAGCTCGGTCGCCTTGAGCTCCTACGAGCAGTACTTC
once TRBJ2-3 TRBV2 NA CASSEGVHRTDTQYF TGTGCCAGCAGTGAAGGAGTGCACCGCACAGATACGCAGTATTTT
NA TRBJ2-7 TRBV27 NA CASSLLGGPYEQYF TGTGCCAGCAGTCTCTTGGGGGGACCTTACGAGCAGTACTTC
NA TRBJ1-1 TRBV2 NA CASSGRANTEAFF TGTGCCAGCAGTGGGAGGGCGAACACTGAAGCTTTCTTT
once TRBJ2-2 TRBV14 NA CASSLSTGELFF TGTGCCAGCAGCCTCTCCACCGGGGAGCTGTTTTTT
NA TRBJ2-1 TRBV7-9 TRBD2 CASSLVASGADNNEQFF TGTGCCAGCAGCTTAGTGGCTAGCGGGGCGGACAACAATGAGCAGTTCTTC
NA TRBJ1-1 TRBV18 NA CASSPDIVNTEAFF TGTGCCAGCTCACCGGACATAGTCAACACTGAAGCTTTCTTT
few TRBJ1-1 TRBV29-1 NA CSVEVPGTEAFF TGCAGCGTTGAGGTGCCGGGCACTGAAGCTTTCTTT
NA TRBJ2-7 TRBV27 NA CASRAGTSSGDYEQYF TGTGCCAGCAGAGCCGGAACTAGCTCTGGAGACTACGAGCAGTACTTC
few TRBJ2-1 TRBV5-4 NA CASSSPGMGAYSYNEQFF TGTGCCAGCAGCTCGCCGGGGATGGGAGCGTACTCCTACAATGAGCAGTTCTTC
NA TRBJ1-2 TRBV7-8 NA CASSLGEGAVYGYTF TGTGCCAGCAGCTTAGGCGAGGGAGCAGTCTATGGCTACACCTTC
few TRBJ1-5 TRBV7-2 NA CASKSQGGNQPQHF TGTGCCAGCAAGTCACAGGGTGGGAATCAGCCCCAGCATTTT
NA TRBJ1-2 TRBV4-1 NA CASSQETRLDGYTF TGCGCCAGCAGCCAAGAAACCAGGCTGGATGGCTACACCTTC
few TRBJ2-3 TRBV6-4 NA CASSVGTTDTQYF TGTGCCAGCAGTGTAGGGACAACAGATACGCAGTATTTT
NA TRBJ1-2 TRBV14 TRBD1 CASSQGQGIPINYGYTF TGTGCCAGCAGCCAAGGACAGGGTATTCCCATTAACTATGGCTACACCTTC
NA TRBJ1-1 TRBV13 NA CASSLVSGRDTEAFF TGTGCCAGCAGCTTAGTTTCAGGGAGGGACACTGAAGCTTTCTTT
NA TRBJ1-1 TRBV5-1 TRBD1 CASSLVPGGSGMNTEAFF TGCGCCAGCAGCTTGGTCCCAGGGGGCAGTGGGATGAACACTGAAGCTTTCTTT
NA TRBJ1-1 TRBV7-9 NA CASSIQAEAFF TGTGCCAGCAGTATACAGGCTGAAGCTTTCTTT
NA TRBJ1-3 TRBV6-1 TRBD1 CASSSGGLGNTIYF TGTGCCAGCAGTTCAGGGGGGCTTGGAAACACCATATATTTT
NA TRBJ2-5 TRBV27 TRBD2 CASRPLAGKRETQYF TGTGCCAGCAGACCTCTAGCGGGAAAGAGGGAGACCCAGTACTTC
NA TRBJ2-7 TRBV2 NA CASGTLLASYEQYF TGTGCCAGCGGGACTCTGCTAGCTTCCTACGAGCAGTACTTC
NA TRBJ1-1 TRBV7-9 NA CASSLGTQGPLSTEAFF TGTGCCAGCAGCTTAGGAACGCAGGGCCCCTTATCCACTGAAGCTTTCTTT
NA TRBJ2-7 TRBV5-1 NA CASSLGRQDSTYEQYF TGCGCCAGCAGCTTGGGTCGCCAGGACAGTACCTACGAGCAGTACTTC
NA TRBJ2-7 TRBV6-1 TRBD2 CASSGTSYEQYF TGTGCCAGCAGTGGGACTAGCTACGAGCAGTACTTC
NA TRBJ2-2 TRBV5-1 NA CASSPEGVVGELFF TGCGCCAGCAGCCCTGAAGGGGTTGTCGGGGAGCTGTTTTTT
few TRBJ1-5 TRBV27 TRBD1 CASSKTLGQGFSGNQPQHF TGTGCCAGCAGTAAAACTTTGGGACAGGGATTTTCGGGCAATCAGCCCCAGCATTTT
NA TRBJ1-1 TRBV27 NA CASRSTGKGADTEAFF TGTGCCAGCAGAAGTACAGGGAAGGGCGCGGATACTGAAGCTTTCTTT
NA TRBJ1-4 TRBV5-1 NA CASSLGQVNEKLFF TGCGCCAGCAGCTTGGGACAGGTTAATGAAAAACTGTTTTTT
NA TRBJ2-1 TRBV6-4 TRBD2 CASRRLAGGFNEQFF TGTGCCAGCAGAAGACTAGCTGGGGGTTTCAATGAGCAGTTCTTC
NA TRBJ1-2 TRBV19 TRBD1 CASSGTGTGDAYGYTF TGTGCCAGTAGTGGAACCGGGACAGGGGACGCCTATGGCTACACCTTC
few TRBJ2-1 TRBV7-2 NA CASSRPRGTYNEQFF TGTGCCAGCAGCCGCCCCAGGGGCACCTACAATGAGCAGTTCTTC
NA TRBJ2-2 TRBV9 NA CASSSQTGELFF TGTGCCAGCAGCTCCCAGACCGGGGAGCTGTTTTTT
few TRBJ2-7 TRBV30 TRBD2 CAWRTSGSSYEQYF TGTGCCTGGAGAACCAGCGGGAGCTCCTACGAGCAGTACTTC
NA TRBJ1-1 TRBV6-5 TRBD1 CASRAAPGTGTEAFF TGTGCCAGCAGAGCCGCACCCGGGACAGGCACTGAAGCTTTCTTT
NA TRBJ2-7 TRBV6-5 NA CASSYNWDNSYEQYF TGTGCCAGCAGTTACAATTGGGACAACTCCTACGAGCAGTACTTC
NA TRBJ1-1 TRBV6-5 TRBD1 CASSNRGRRTEAFF TGTGCCAGCAGCAACAGGGGGCGACGCACTGAAGCTTTCTTT
once TRBJ2-7 TRBV29-1 TRBD1 CSVEGGEGAAYEQYF TGCAGCGTTGAAGGTGGCGAGGGGGCTGCTTACGAGCAGTACTTC
NA TRBJ1-4 TRBV6-5 NA CASSSRPTNEKLFF TGTGCCAGCAGTTCCAGGCCGACTAATGAAAAACTGTTTTTT
NA TRBJ1-3 TRBV27 NA CASSLSGASGNTIYF TGTGCCAGCAGTTTATCGGGGGCATCTGGAAACACCATATATTTT
NA TRBJ2-7 TRBV5-6 TRBD1 CASSLGQGKREQYF TGTGCCAGCAGCTTGGGACAGGGAAAACGAGAGCAGTACTTC